These T cell receptor beta chains were read from a single sample in a study of T cell responses to AZD1222 COVID-19 vaccine. The repertoire was sequenced with immunoSEQ multiplex PCR; TCRdb's copy has only in-frame clones and lacks some. In the table there are about 70,000 clones, 88% of which are singletons. Sequenced material: peripheral blood, taken on day 0 of MenACWY control vaccination. The receptors originated from an adult in good health. Both conserved end residues are part of each CDR3. The order of the fields is clone size, D gene, V gene, J gene, CDR3 protein, CDR3 DNA. D genes are given only for firm matches. The size field is filled for only some rows; it gives once, few, many or a size class.

NA,TRBD1,TRBV10-3,TRBJ1-4,CAISTTGGKDEKLFF,TGTGCCATCAGTACCACAGGGGGCAAGGATGAAAAACTGTTTTTT
NA,TRBD1,TRBV9,TRBJ2-3,CASSVGQGLTDTQYF,TGTGCCAGCAGCGTAGGACAGGGTCTTACAGATACGCAGTATTTT
NA,NA,TRBV27,TRBJ2-2,CASSFGGGTGELFF,TGTGCCAGCAGTTTCGGAGGGGGCACCGGGGAGCTGTTTTTT
NA,TRBD1,TRBV24-1,TRBJ2-5,CATSDPGQGGRETQYF,TGTGCCACCAGTGACCCTGGACAGGGGGGTAGGGAGACCCAGTACTTC
NA,NA,TRBV27,TRBJ2-5,CASSPDTRGTQYF,TGTGCCAGCAGTCCGGACACCCGCGGGACCCAGTACTTC
once,NA,TRBV27,TRBJ2-7,CASSFLGYEQYF,TGTGCCAGCAGTTTTCTCGGCTACGAGCAGTACTTC
NA,TRBD1,TRBV7-2,TRBJ1-3,CASSTGQGSGNTIYF,TGTGCCAGCAGCACTGGACAGGGGTCCGGAAACACCATATATTTT
NA,NA,TRBV7-6,TRBJ1-5,CASSLLPGESNQPQHF,TGTGCCAGCAGCCTGCTGCCAGGGGAAAGCAATCAGCCCCAGCATTTT
NA,NA,TRBV14,TRBJ1-1,CASSQAEVSGRRSMSSAEAFF,TGTGCCAGCAGCCAAGCAGAAGTCTCGGGGCGACGCTCTATGTCTTCTGCTGAAGCTTTCTTT
NA,TRBD1,TRBV5-1,TRBJ2-1,CASSLGQAYNEQFF,TGCGCCAGCAGCTTAGGACAGGCCTACAATGAGCAGTTCTTC
few,NA,TRBV5-6,TRBJ2-2,CASSPNTGELFF,TGTGCCAGCAGCCCGAACACCGGGGAGCTGTTTTTT
NA,TRBD1,TRBV7-9,TRBJ1-4,CASSYRGGQENEKLFF,TGTGCCAGCAGCTATAGAGGGGGACAGGAGAATGAAAAACTGTTTTTT
NA,NA,TRBV7-8,TRBJ2-7,CASGKDSYEQYF,TGTGCCAGCGGGAAGGACTCCTACGAGCAGTACTTC
NA,TRBD1,TRBV4-3,TRBJ2-1,CASSQWGTGYNEQFF,TGCGCCAGCAGCCAGTGGGGGACAGGTTACAATGAGCAGTTCTTC
NA,NA,TRBV9,TRBJ2-6,CASSVAGGHGANVLTF,TGTGCCAGCAGCGTAGCGGGGGGCCATGGGGCCAACGTCCTGACTTTC
NA,TRBD2,TRBV4-2,TRBJ2-1,CASSGRTSGGQDEQFF,TGTGCCAGCAGCGGGCGGACTAGCGGGGGGCAGGATGAGCAGTTCTTC
once,NA,TRBV15,TRBJ1-4,CATSREGEKLFF,TGTGCCACCAGCAGAGAGGGAGAAAAACTGTTTTTT
NA,NA,TRBV2,TRBJ1-5,CASSDRGSGGNQPQHF,TGTGCCAGCAGTGACAGGGGCTCCGGGGGCAATCAGCCCCAGCATTTT
NA,NA,TRBV11-3,TRBJ2-1,CASSLAGIYNEQFF,TGTGCCAGCAGCTTAGCGGGCATATACAATGAGCAGTTCTTC
NA,TRBD1,TRBV7-6,TRBJ2-1,CASSPSGQVYNEQFF,TGTGCCAGCAGCCCCTCCGGACAGGTGTACAATGAGCAGTTCTTC
NA,NA,TRBV4-3,TRBJ2-3,CASSQDNRGGSDTQYF,TGCGCCAGCAGCCAAGATAACAGGGGGGGGTCAGATACGCAGTATTTT
few,NA,TRBV25-1,TRBJ1-1,CASSEEYTEAFF,TGTGCCAGCAGTGAGGAATACACTGAAGCTTTCTTT
NA,NA,TRBV12-3/TRBV12-4,TRBJ1-1,CASSSRTEAFF,TGTGCCAGCAGTTCTCGGACTGAAGCTTTCTTT
NA,TRBD2,TRBV7-3,TRBJ2-5,CASSLRTSGGKETQYF,TGTGCCAGCAGCCTCCGGACTAGCGGGGGGAAGGAGACCCAGTACTTC
NA,NA,TRBV10-3,TRBJ2-7,CAMGAGVEQGYEQYF,TGTGCCATGGGGGCGGGCGTTGAACAGGGATACGAGCAGTACTTC
NA,TRBD1,TRBV18,TRBJ1-2,CASSRKETGGASGYTF,TGTGCCAGCTCCCGGAAGGAGACAGGGGGCGCATCTGGCTACACCTTC
NA,NA,TRBV2,TRBJ2-2,CASTRDDTGELFF,TGTGCCAGCACCAGGGATGACACCGGGGAGCTGTTTTTT
once,NA,TRBV27,TRBJ2-7,CASSLRESYEQYF,TGTGCCAGCAGTTTAAGGGAGAGCTACGAGCAGTACTTC
few,TRBD1,TRBV24-1,TRBJ2-1,CATSDWDRPRYDNEQFF,TGTGCCACCAGTGATTGGGACAGGCCCCGCTATGACAATGAGCAGTTCTTC
NA,NA,TRBV29-1,TRBJ1-1,CSVPSLGAEAFF,TGCAGCGTCCCCTCTTTGGGGGCTGAAGCTTTCTTT
NA,TRBD1,TRBV6-5,TRBJ2-7,CASSYSIQGAYEQYF,TGTGCCAGCAGTTACTCGATACAGGGGGCCTACGAGCAGTACTTC
NA,NA,TRBV6-1,TRBJ1-6,CASSEVISHPNSPLHF,TGTGCCAGCAGTGAAGTCATATCCCACCCAAATTCACCCCTCCACTTT
NA,NA,TRBV19,TRBJ1-2,CASSETFNYGYTF,TGTGCCAGTTCCGAGACTTTTAACTATGGCTACACCTTC
few,NA,TRBV6-2/TRBV6-3,TRBJ1-3,CASSYRLDTIYF,TGTGCCAGCAGTTACCGCCTGGACACCATATATTTT
NA,TRBD1,TRBV5-6,TRBJ1-1,CASSPGTGASGTEAFF,TGTGCCAGCAGCCCCGGGACAGGGGCTTCGGGGACTGAAGCTTTCTTT
NA,NA,TRBV11-2,TRBJ1-5,CASSLGDGNQPQHF,TGTGCCAGCAGCTTAGGGGACGGAAATCAGCCCCAGCATTTT
NA,NA,TRBV5-6,TRBJ1-1,CASSLIPQQNTEAFF,TGTGCCAGCAGCTTGATTCCCCAACAGAACACTGAAGCTTTCTTT
NA,TRBD1,TRBV7-9,TRBJ2-1,CASSGDRENEQFF,TGTGCCAGCAGCGGTGACAGGGAGAATGAGCAGTTCTTC
NA,NA,TRBV5-1,TRBJ2-2,CASSLVPGGNTGELFF,TGCGCCAGCAGCTTGGTACCTGGGGGGAACACCGGGGAGCTGTTTTTT
NA,TRBD1,TRBV3-1/TRBV3-2,TRBJ1-2,CASSLSWDRGTRGYTF,TGTGCCAGCAGCCTAAGCTGGGACAGGGGGACTAGGGGCTACACCTTC
NA,NA,TRBV5-6,TRBJ1-3,CASTSASGNTIYF,TGTGCCAGCACCTCCGCCTCTGGAAACACCATATATTTT
once,NA,TRBV4-1,TRBJ1-2,CASSQDSRDYGYTF,TGCGCCAGCAGCCAAGATTCACGGGACTATGGCTACACCTTC
NA,NA,TRBV27,TRBJ1-2,CASSKQGSNYGYTF,TGTGCCAGCAGTAAACAGGGAAGTAACTATGGCTACACCTTC
NA,NA,TRBV11-3,TRBJ2-1,CASSLGLDPTHYNEQFF,TGTGCCAGCAGCTTAGGTTTGGACCCTACTCACTACAATGAGCAGTTCTTC
few,NA,TRBV1,TRBJ2-1,CTSSQVWGTCDYNEQFF,TGCACCAGCAGCCAAGTATGGGGGACATGTGACTACAATGAGCAGTTCTTC
NA,NA,TRBV2,TRBJ1-5,CASSFSDNQPQHF,TGTGCCAGCAGTTTCAGTGATAATCAGCCCCAGCATTTT
NA,NA,TRBV24-1,TRBJ2-5,CATSDSRVGLGGQETQYF,TGTGCCACCAGTGATTCTCGGGTAGGACTAGGGGGCCAAGAGACCCAGTACTTC
NA,NA,TRBV30,TRBJ1-2,CAWSVPQGLYGYTF,TGTGCCTGGAGTGTACCGCAGGGCCTTTATGGCTACACCTTC
NA,TRBD2,TRBV2,TRBJ2-2,CASSGLASTGELFF,TGTGCCAGCTCAGGACTAGCTAGCACCGGGGAGCTGTTTTTT
NA,NA,TRBV3-1/TRBV3-2,TRBJ2-3,CASSQGVGHLTSTQYF,TGTGCCAGCAGCCAAGGGGTCGGGCACCTAACAAGTACGCAGTATTTT
NA,NA,TRBV11-2,TRBJ2-7,CASSSKMVEQYF,TGTGCCAGCAGCTCAAAGATGGTCGAGCAGTACTTC
NA,NA,TRBV18,TRBJ2-6,CASSLLGTAASPGANVLTF,TGTGCCAGCTCACTTTTAGGGACGGCGGCCTCTCCTGGGGCCAACGTCCTGACTTTC
NA,NA,TRBV18,TRBJ1-2,CASSPPSQAAGGGYTF,TGTGCCAGCTCACCCCCTTCCCAGGCCGCTGGTGGTGGCTACACCTTC